This T cell receptor beta chain originates from a study of response to subunit inactivated influenza vaccine. This clonotype was observed a handful of times. The antigen remains unidentified. Study conclusions and caveats: Authors suggested few new T cells are recruited by each seasonal influenza vaccination.

Looked up from germline, CDR1 is MDHEN and CDR2 is SYDVKM. Trimming stripped 8 bases from V and 8 bases from J, with 18 bases between. This CDR3 is 14 amino acids long. TCRdb independently ran MiXCR on the RT-PCR reads; one entry per CDR3 protein. The sample has about 650,000 distinct CDR3 sequences, around 14% seen once; the top ten hold roughly 12%. The sample was PBMCs from blood, taken about 13 days after vaccination. V gene TRBV28 combines with J gene TRBJ2-2; maybe TRBD2 (6 bases). This clonotype was sampled from a man in his fifties who received an inactivated influenza vaccine. As DNA, the CDR3 is TGTGCCAGCCACCGACTAGAGAGGACGGGGGAGCTGTTTTTT. Its translation is CASHRLERTGELFF.